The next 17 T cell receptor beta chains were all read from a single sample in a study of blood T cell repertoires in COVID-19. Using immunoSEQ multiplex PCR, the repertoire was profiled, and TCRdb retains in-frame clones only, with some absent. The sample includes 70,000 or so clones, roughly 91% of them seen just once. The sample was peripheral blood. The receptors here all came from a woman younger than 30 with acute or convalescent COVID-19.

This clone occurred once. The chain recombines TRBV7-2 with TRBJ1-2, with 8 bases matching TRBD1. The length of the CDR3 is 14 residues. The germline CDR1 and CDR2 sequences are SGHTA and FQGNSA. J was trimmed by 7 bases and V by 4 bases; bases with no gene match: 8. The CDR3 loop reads CASSSKQGVTGYTF. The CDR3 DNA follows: TGTGCCAGCAGCTCGAAACAGGGGGTTACTGGCTACACCTTC.

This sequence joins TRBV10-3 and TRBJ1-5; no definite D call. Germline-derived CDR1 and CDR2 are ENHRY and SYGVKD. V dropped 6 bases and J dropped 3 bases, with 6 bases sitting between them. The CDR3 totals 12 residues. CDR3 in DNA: TGTGCCATCAGGGGCCCCAATCAGCCCCAGCATTTT. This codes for CAIRGPNQPQHF.

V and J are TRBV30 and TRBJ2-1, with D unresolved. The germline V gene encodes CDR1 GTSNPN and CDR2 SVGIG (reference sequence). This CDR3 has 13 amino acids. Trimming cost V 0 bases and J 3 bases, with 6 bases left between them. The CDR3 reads CAWSVVGYNEQFF. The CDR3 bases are TGTGCCTGGAGTGTGGTCGGCTACAATGAGCAGTTCTTC.

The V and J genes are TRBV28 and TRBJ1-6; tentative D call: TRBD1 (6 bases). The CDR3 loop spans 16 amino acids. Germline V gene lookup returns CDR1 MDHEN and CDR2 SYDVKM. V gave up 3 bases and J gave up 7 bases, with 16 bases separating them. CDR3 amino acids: CASSLRGGPRNSPLHF. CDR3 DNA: TGTGCCAGCAGTTTGAGGGGGGGTCCCAGAAATTCACCCCTCCACTTT.

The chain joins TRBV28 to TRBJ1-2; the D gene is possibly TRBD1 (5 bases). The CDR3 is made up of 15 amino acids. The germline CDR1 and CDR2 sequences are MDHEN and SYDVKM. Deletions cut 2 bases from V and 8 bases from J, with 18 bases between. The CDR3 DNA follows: TGTGCCAGCAGTTTACCTCTCACCAGGGTAGAGGGCTACACCTTC. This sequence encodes CASSLPLTRVEGYTF.

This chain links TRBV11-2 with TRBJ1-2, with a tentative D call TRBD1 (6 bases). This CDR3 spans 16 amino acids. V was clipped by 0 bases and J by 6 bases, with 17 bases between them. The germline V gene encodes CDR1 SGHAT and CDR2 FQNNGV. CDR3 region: CASSLDPLVAGDGYTF. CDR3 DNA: TGTGCCAGCAGCTTAGACCCACTTGTGGCAGGGGATGGCTACACCTTC.

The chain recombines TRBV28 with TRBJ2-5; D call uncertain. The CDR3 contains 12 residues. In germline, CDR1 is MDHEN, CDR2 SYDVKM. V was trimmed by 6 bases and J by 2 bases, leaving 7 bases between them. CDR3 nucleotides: TGTGCCAGCAGAAGAACTCAAGAGACCCAGTACTTC. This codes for CASRRTQETQYF.

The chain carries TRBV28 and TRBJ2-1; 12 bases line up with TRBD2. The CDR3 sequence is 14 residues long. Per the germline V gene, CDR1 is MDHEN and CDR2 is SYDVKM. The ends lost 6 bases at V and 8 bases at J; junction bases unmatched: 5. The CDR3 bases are TGTGCCAGCAGCCTAGCGGGAGGGTTCTATGAGCAGTTCTTC. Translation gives CASSLAGGFYEQFF.

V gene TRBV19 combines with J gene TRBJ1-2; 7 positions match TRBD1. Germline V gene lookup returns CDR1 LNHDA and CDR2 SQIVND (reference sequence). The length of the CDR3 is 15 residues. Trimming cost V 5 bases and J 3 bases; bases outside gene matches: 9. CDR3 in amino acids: CASSGRQGGDYGYTF. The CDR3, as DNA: TGTGCCAGTAGTGGCAGACAGGGCGGGGACTATGGCTACACCTTC.

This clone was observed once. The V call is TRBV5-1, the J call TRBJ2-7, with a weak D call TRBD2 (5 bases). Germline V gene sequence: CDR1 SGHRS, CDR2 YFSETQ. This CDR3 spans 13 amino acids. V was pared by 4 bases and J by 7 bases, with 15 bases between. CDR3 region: CASSTEAGYEQYF. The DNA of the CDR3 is TGCGCCAGCAGCACCGAGGCGGGTTATGAGCAGTACTTC.

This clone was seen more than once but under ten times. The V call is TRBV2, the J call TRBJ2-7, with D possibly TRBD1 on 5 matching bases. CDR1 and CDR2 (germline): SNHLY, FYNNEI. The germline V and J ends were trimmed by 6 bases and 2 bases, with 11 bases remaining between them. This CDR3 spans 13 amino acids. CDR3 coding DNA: TGTGCCAGCAGCGCGGACACCGCCTACGAGCAGTACTTC. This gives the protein CASSADTAYEQYF.

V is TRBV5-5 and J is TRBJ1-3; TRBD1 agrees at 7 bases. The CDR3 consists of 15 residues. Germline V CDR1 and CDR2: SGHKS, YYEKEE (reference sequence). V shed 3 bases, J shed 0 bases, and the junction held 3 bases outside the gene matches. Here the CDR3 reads CASSWDSYSGNTIYF. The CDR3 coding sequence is TGTGCCAGCAGCTGGGACAGCTACTCTGGAAACACCATATATTTT.

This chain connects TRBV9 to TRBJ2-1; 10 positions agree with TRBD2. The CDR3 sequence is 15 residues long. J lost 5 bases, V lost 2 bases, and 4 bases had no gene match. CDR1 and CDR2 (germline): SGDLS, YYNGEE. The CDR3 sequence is CASSVVAGGNNEQFF. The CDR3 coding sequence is TGTGCCAGCAGCGTTGTAGCGGGAGGAAACAATGAGCAGTTCTTC.

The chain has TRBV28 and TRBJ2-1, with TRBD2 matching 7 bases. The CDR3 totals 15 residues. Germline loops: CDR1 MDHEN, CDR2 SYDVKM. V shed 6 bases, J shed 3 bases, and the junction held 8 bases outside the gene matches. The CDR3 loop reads CASSFGLDLYNEQFF. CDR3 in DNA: TGTGCCAGCAGCTTTGGACTAGACCTCTACAATGAGCAGTTCTTC. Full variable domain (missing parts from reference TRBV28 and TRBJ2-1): DVKVTQSSRYLVKRTGEKVFLECVQDMDHENMFWYRQDPGLGLRLIYFSYDVKMKEKGDIPEGYSVSREKKERFSLILESASTNQTSMYLCASSFGLDLYNEQFFGPGTRLTVL.

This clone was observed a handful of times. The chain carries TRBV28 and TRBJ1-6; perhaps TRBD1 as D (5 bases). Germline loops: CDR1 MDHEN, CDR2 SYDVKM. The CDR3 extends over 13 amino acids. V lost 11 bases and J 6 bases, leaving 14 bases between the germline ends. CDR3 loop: CAAHRGVNSPLHF. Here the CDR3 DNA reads TGTGCCGCCCACCGGGGGGTTAATTCACCCCTCCACTTT.

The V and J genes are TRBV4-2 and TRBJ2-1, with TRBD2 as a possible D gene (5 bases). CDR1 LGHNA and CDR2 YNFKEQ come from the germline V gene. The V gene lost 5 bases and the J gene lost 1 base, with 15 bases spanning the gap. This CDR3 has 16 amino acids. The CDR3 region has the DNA TGTGCCAGCAGCATCTCGGCGGGCGGGTCCTACAATGAGCAGTTCTTC. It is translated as CASSISAGGSYNEQFF.

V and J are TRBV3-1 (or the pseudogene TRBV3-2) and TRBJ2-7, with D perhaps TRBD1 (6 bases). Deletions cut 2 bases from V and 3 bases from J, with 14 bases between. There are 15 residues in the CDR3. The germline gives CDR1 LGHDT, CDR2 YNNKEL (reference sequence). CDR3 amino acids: CASSQQQGRGYEQYF. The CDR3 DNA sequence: TGTGCCAGCAGCCAACAACAGGGACGGGGCTACGAGCAGTACTTC.